Each of the 15 T cell receptor beta chains below was sequenced from the same sample in a study of T cell responses to AZD1222 COVID-19 vaccine. TCRdb's copy holds only in-frame clones and misses some; the assay was immunoSEQ multiplex PCR. The sample lists around 92,000 clones; about 89% were seen once. This specimen consisted of peripheral blood, obtained on day 0 of AZD1222 vaccination. Every receptor here comes from an adult in good health.

The chain has TRBV7-3 and TRBJ1-6; D gene ambiguous. The CDR3 is 13 residues long. Trimming stripped 6 bases from V and 7 bases from J, with 10 bases between. Germline loops: CDR1 SGHTA, CDR2 FQGTGA. CDR3: CASSPDGNSPLHF. Here the CDR3 DNA reads TGTGCCAGCAGTCCAGACGGGAATTCACCCCTCCACTTT.

V gene TRBV10-3 combines with J gene TRBJ1-1; no clear D gene. Germline V gene data show CDR1 as ENHRY and CDR2 as SYGVKD. The CDR3 has 13 residues. Trimming cost V 5 bases and J 7 bases, with 14 bases left between them. DNA of the CDR3: TGTGCCATCAGTCCCGGTTGGACCGGTGAAGCTTTCTTT. Translated, it gives CAISPGWTGEAFF.

The chain is built from TRBV4-1 and TRBJ2-1; 7 bases align to TRBD2. CDR1 and CDR2 from the germline V gene are MGHRA and YSYEKL. The CDR3 loop spans 13 amino acids. The junction had 6 bases not matched to a gene; V was cut back by 3 bases and J by 10 bases. This CDR3 reads CASSQRLAQEQFF. The DNA for the CDR3 is TGCGCCAGCAGCCAGCGACTAGCTCAAGAGCAGTTCTTC.

This clone occurred once. The genes are TRBV5-1 and TRBJ2-1; TRBD1 is a possible D gene (6 bases). The V gene lost 3 bases and the J gene lost 4 bases, with 14 bases spanning the gap. Per the germline V gene, CDR1 is SGHRS and CDR2 is YFSETQ. The CDR3 is 15 residues long. CDR3 sequence reads: CASSSRTVAYNEQFF. The CDR3 DNA reads TGCGCCAGCAGCTCCCGGACAGTCGCTTACAATGAGCAGTTCTTC.

The rearrangement links TRBV6-4 to TRBJ2-5, with a possible D match to TRBD2 (6 bases). This CDR3 contains 13 residues. CDR1 is MRHNA, CDR2 SNTAGT, per germline. Trimming pared 4 bases from V and 2 bases from J, leaving 8 bases between. The CDR3 DNA reads TGTGCCAGCAGTGCGGGACTGCAAGAGACCCAGTACTTC. Translating it yields CASSAGLQETQYF.

CDR3 sequence (DNA): TGTGCCAGCAGCCAAGGAGGACTGAACACTGAAGCTTTCTTT. Translated, it gives CASSQGGLNTEAFF. The V call is TRBV3-1 (or the pseudogene TRBV3-2), the J call TRBJ1-1; no clear D. The CDR3 has 14 amino acids. V was pared by 1 base and J by 0 bases, with 6 bases between. CDR1 and CDR2 from the germline V gene are LGHDT and YNNKEL (reference sequence).

This CDR3 reads CASSPRGLDTQYF. CDR3 in DNA: TGTGCCAGCAGCCCGAGAGGGCTAGATACGCAGTATTTT. The genes are TRBV11-3 and TRBJ2-3, with a weak D call TRBD2 (5 bases). CDR1 and CDR2 from the germline V gene are SGHNT and YENEEA. CDR3 length: 13 amino acids. V lost 5 bases, J lost 5 bases, and 11 bases lay in between.

The chain is built from TRBV30 and TRBJ1-2, with a tentative D call TRBD1 (5 bases). Germline loops: CDR1 GTSNPN, CDR2 SVGIG (reference sequence). This CDR3 is 12 amino acids long. With 3 bases removed from V and 1 base from J, the gap between germline ends came to 6 bases. In nucleotides, the CDR3 is TGTGCCTGGAGCAGGGATAACTATGGCTACACCTTC. Its translation is CAWSRDNYGYTF.

This rearrangement joins TRBV5-5 to TRBJ1-1; D may be TRBD1 (6 bases). This CDR3 comprises 16 residues. From germline, CDR1 is SGHKS and CDR2 YYEKEE (reference sequence). The germline V and J ends were trimmed by 3 bases and 0 bases, with 15 bases remaining between them. This chain's CDR3 is CASSSRLGALNTEAFF. The CDR3 DNA reads TGTGCCAGCAGCTCCCGATTGGGGGCCCTGAACACTGAAGCTTTCTTT. The full variable domain, in which reference TRBV5-5 and TRBJ1-1 provide the parts outside the CDR3, is DAGVTQSPTHLIKTRGQQVTLRCSPISGHKSVSWYQQVLGQGPQFIFQYYEKEERGRGNFPDRFSARQFPNYSSELNVNALLLGDSALYLCASSSRLGALNTEAFFGQGTRLTVV.

By sample share, this clone is medium-sized. The chain has TRBV7-9 and TRBJ1-5; the D gene is possibly TRBD1 (5 bases). V lost 5 bases and J 5 bases, leaving 19 bases between the germline ends. Germline CDR1 is SEHNR and CDR2 is FQNEAQ (reference sequence). The CDR3 consists of 16 residues. The chain's CDR3 is CASSLGPGQGHQPQHF. The CDR3, as DNA: TGTGCCAGCAGCCTAGGTCCCGGGCAGGGTCATCAGCCCCAGCATTTT.

The chain uses TRBV2 and TRBJ1-5; D remains ambiguous. The germline gives CDR1 SNHLY, CDR2 FYNNEI. V lost 0 bases and J lost 0, with 9 bases in between. The CDR3 has 16 residues. CDR3 protein: CASSEALDYSNQPQHF. CDR3 DNA: TGTGCCAGCAGTGAAGCTTTGGACTATAGCAATCAGCCCCAGCATTTT.

This sequence joins TRBV28 and TRBJ2-7; D is undetermined. The CDR3 has 16 residues. Trimming left V 6 bases short and J 5 bases short, with 23 bases between. Germline V gives CDR1 MDHEN, CDR2 SYDVKM. As DNA, the CDR3 is TGTGCCAGCAGGTACTACACGGGTGGCTTGACCCACGAGCAGTACTTC. It specifies CASRYYTGGLTHEQYF. The full variable domain, completed using reference TRBV28 and TRBJ2-7, is DVKVTQSSRYLVKRTGEKVFLECVQDMDHENMFWYRQDPGLGLRLIYFSYDVKMKEKGDIPEGYSVSREKKERFSLILESASTNQTSMYLCASRYYTGGLTHEQYFGPGTRLTVT.

The chain employs TRBV9 and TRBJ2-7; TRBD2 matches 9 bases. In germline, CDR1 is SGDLS, CDR2 YYNGEE. With V trimmed by 0 bases and J by 2 bases, 6 bases remained unmatched. The length of the CDR3 is 16 residues. Here the CDR3 DNA reads TGTGCCAGCAGCGTAGGGTCGGCTAGCGGGACCTACGAGCAGTACTTC. It translates to CASSVGSASGTYEQYF. The full variable domain, its missing parts supplied by reference TRBV9 and TRBJ2-7, is DSGVTQTPKHLITATGQRVTLRCSPRSGDLSVYWYQQSLDQGLQFLIQYYNGEERAKGNILERFSAQQFPDLHSELNLSSLELGDSALYFCASSVGSASGTYEQYFGPGTRLTVT.

The rearrangement links TRBV20-1 to TRBJ1-2, with 8 bases lining up with TRBD1. V dropped 3 bases and J dropped 2; count of bases not matched to a gene: 2. Germline V gene lookup returns CDR1 DFQATT and CDR2 SNEGSKA (reference sequence). The CDR3 runs 13 residues. CDR3 DNA sequence: TGCAGTGCTAGTGACAGGGGAAACTATGGCTACACCTTC. Protein: CSASDRGNYGYTF.

The count of this clone is one. This chain uses TRBV7-6 with TRBJ1-1; D gene unclear. V lost 4 bases to trimming and J lost 4 bases, with 10 bases between them. CDR1 and CDR2 (germline): SGHVS, FNYEAQ. This CDR3 contains 13 residues. The CDR3 DNA sequence: TGTGCCAGCAGCTCCAGAGGCCTCACTGAAGCTTTCTTT. This sequence encodes CASSSRGLTEAFF.